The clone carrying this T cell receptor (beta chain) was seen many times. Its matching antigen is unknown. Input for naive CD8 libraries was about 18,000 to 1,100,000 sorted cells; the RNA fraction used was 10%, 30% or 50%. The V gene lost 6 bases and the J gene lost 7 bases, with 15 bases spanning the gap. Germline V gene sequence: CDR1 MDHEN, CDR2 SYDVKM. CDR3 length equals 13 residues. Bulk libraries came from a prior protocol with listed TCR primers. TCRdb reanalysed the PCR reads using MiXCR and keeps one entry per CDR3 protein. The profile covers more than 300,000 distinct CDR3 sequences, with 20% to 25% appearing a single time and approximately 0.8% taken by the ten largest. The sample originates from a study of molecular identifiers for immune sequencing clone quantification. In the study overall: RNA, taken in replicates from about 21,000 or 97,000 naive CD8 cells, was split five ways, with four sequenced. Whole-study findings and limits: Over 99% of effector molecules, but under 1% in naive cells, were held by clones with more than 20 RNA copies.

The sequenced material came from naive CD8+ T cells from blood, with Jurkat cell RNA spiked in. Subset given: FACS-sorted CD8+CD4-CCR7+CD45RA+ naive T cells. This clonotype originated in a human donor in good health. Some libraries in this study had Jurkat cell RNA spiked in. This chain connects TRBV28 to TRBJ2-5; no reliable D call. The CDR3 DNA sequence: TGTGCCAGCAGGGAAAGACTCCCGTGGACCCAGTACTTC. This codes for CASRERLPWTQYF.